This T cell receptor (beta chain) was sequenced during a study of cytomegalovirus exposure and HLA in healthy donors. Per germline, CDR1 MNHNY and CDR2 SVGAGI (reference sequence). Trimming removed 1 base at V and 1 base at J, with 7 bases between. The CDR3 is 14 residues long. This clone was found once. The PCR employed 60 Vbeta primers together with 13 Jbeta primers. TCRdb keeps only in-frame clones here, not all; method: immunoSEQ multiplex PCR. The data hold fewer than 120,000 clones, with 80% to 85% observed a single time. The receptor was isolated from a woman aged 55-70 years in good health and CMV-seropositive. Sequencing input: PBMCs. V and J are TRBV6-6 and TRBJ2-5; no clear D gene. The CDR3 DNA follows: TGTGCCAGCAGTTACTTCGGTGGCCAAGAGACCCAGTACTTC. It yields the protein CASSYFGGQETQYF.